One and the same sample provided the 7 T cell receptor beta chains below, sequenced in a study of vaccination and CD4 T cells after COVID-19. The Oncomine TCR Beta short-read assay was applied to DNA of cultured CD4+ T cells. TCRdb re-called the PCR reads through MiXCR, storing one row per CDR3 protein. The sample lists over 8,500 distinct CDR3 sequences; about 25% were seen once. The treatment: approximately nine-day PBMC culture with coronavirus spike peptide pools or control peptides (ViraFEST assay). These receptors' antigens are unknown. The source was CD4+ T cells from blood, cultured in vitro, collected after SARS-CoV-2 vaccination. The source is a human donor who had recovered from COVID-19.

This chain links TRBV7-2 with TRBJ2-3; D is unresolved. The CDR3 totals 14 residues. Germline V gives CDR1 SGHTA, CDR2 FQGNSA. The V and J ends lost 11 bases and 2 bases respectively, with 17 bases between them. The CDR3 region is CAVQRSTLTDTQYF. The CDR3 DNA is TGTGCCGTCCAACGGAGCACCCTCACAGATACGCAGTATTTT.

The CDR3 DNA is TGTGCCAGCAGCCCTACGGGGCTAGCGGGATACACAGATACGCAGTATTTT. Translation: CASSPTGLAGYTDTQYF. The chain is built from TRBV28 and TRBJ2-3, with 9 bases aligning to TRBD2. In germline, CDR1 is MDHEN, CDR2 SYDVKM. The V and J ends lost 6 bases and 2 bases, in that order; junction bases with no gene match: 12. This CDR3 is built from 17 residues.

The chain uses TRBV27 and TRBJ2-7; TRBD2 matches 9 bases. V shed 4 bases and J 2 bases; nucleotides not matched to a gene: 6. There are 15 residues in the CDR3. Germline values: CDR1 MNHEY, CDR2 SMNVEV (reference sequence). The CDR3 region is CASSWGGGRAYEQYF. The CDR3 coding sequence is TGTGCCAGCAGTTGGGGCGGCGGGAGGGCCTACGAGCAGTACTTC.

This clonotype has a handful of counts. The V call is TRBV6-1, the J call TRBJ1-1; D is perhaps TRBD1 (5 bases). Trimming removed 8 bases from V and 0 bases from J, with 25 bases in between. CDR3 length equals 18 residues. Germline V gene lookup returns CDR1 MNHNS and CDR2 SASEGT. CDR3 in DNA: TGTGCCAGCTGGCTGGCGCGAAGGGTCCGACAGATGAACACTGAAGCTTTCTTT. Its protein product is CASWLARRVRQMNTEAFF.

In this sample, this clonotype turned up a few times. The DNA of the CDR3 is TGTGCCAGCAGACGAGGGGCAAACTATGGCTACACCTTC. This translates into CASRRGANYGYTF. The gene calls are TRBV6-1 and TRBJ1-2, with D perhaps matching TRBD1 (5 bases). V was trimmed by 6 bases and J by 2 bases, leaving 10 bases between them. There are 13 residues in the CDR3. Germline loops: CDR1 MNHNS, CDR2 SASEGT.

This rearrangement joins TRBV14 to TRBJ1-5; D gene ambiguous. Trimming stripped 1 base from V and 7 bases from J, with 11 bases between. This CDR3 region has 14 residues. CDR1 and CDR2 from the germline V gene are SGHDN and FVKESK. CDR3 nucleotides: TGTGCCAGCAGCCAAGGAGGGTCCGACCAGCCCCAGCATTTT. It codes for CASSQGGSDQPQHF. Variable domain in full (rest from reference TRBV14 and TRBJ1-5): EAGVTQFPSHSVIEKGQTVTLRCDPISGHDNLYWYRRVMGKEIKFLLHFVKESKQDESGMPNNRFLAERTGGTYSTLKVQPAELEDSGVYFCASSQGGSDQPQHFGDGTRLSIL.

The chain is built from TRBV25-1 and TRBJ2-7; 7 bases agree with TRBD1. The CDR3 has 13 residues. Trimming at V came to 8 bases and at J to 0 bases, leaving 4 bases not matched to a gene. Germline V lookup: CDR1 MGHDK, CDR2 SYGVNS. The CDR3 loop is CASEGQRSYEQYF. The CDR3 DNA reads TGTGCCAGCGAGGGACAGCGCTCCTACGAGCAGTACTTC.